This entry lists 5 T cell receptor beta chains sequenced from one sample in a study of identical twins. TCRdb redid the calling of the 5' RACE reads with MiXCR, one entry per CDR3 protein. The data contain 570,000 or so distinct CDR3 sequences, more than 9% of them singletons. The sample was also reused in another study, on yellow fever vaccine responses in identical twins.

The sample taken for sequencing was PBMCs. Receptor source: a woman between 18 and 29 years old in good health.

The genes are TRBV18 and TRBJ2-7; 7 bases agree with TRBD1. This CDR3 region has 16 residues. Germline V gives CDR1 KGHSH, CDR2 LQKENI. The J segment lost 4 bases and the V segment lost 3 bases, leaving 12 bases of the junction unmatched. CDR3 in amino acids: CASSPHRQGPVYEQYF. CDR3 coding DNA: TGTGCCAGCTCACCTCACAGACAGGGTCCCGTTTACGAGCAGTACTTC. The whole variable domain, remainder taken from reference TRBV18 and TRBJ2-7, is NAGVMQNPRHLVRRRGQEARLRCSPMKGHSHVYWYRQLPEEGLKFMVYLQKENIIDESGMPKERFSAEFPKEGPSILRIQQVVRGDSAAYFCASSPHRQGPVYEQYFGPGTRLTVT.

V and J are TRBV20-1 and TRBJ1-2, with TRBD1 identical over 7 bases. J lost 6 bases, V lost 0 bases, and 13 bases had no gene match. The germline gives CDR1 DFQATT, CDR2 SNEGSKA (reference sequence). CDR3 length: 16 amino acids. CDR3 DNA: TGCAGTGCTAGAGATCGAACGAGGACAGGAGTTAATGGCTACACCTTC. This encodes CSARDRTRTGVNGYTF.

This clonotype was detected a few times. The chain recombines TRBV7-2 with TRBJ2-5; D may be TRBD1 (7 bases). Between the trimmed V and J ends, which lost 5 bases and 5 bases, there was a span of 21 bases. The germline CDR1 and CDR2 sequences are SGHTA and FQGNSA. CDR3 size: 16 residues. CDR3 in DNA: TGTGCCAGCAGCCCGGTCCGCAGGGGGGCCGGGGAGACCCAGTACTTC. Its translation is CASSPVRRGAGETQYF.

This clonotype was observed a handful of times. The chain uses TRBV20-1 and TRBJ2-2; D is unclear. This CDR3 has 14 amino acids. Germline lookup yields CDR1 DFQATT and CDR2 SNEGSKA (reference sequence). V lost 4 bases, J lost 4 bases, and 13 bases lay in between. As DNA, the CDR3 is TGCAGTGCTAAGGACGGCTTCATCACCGGGGAGCTGTTTTTT. It yields the protein CSAKDGFITGELFF.

This clonotype was seen repeatedly, ten times or more. This chain uses TRBV6-1 with TRBJ2-7, with TRBD1 matching 7 bases. Per germline, CDR1 MNHNS and CDR2 SASEGT. This CDR3 has 16 amino acids. Trimming removed 4 bases from V and 2 bases from J; junction bases left unmatched: 11. The CDR3 DNA sequence: TGTGCCAGCAGTGCCCCAACCACAGGGGTGGCCTACGAGCAGTACTTC. This translates into CASSAPTTGVAYEQYF.